The clone carrying this T cell receptor (beta chain) was observed a few times. The data stem from a study of type 1 and type 2 diabetes patients. Study-wide background: From PBMCs, CD4+ and CD8+ T cells were isolated by magnetic microbeads. The whole study generated around 19,000,000 paired-end reads.

Germline lookup yields CDR1 SNHLY and CDR2 FYNNEI. The CDR3 sequence is 13 residues long. V lost 6 bases and J lost 1, with 9 bases in between. The PCR template was genomic DNA. Multiplex PCR with 30 forward and 13 reverse primers amplified the TCR beta CDR3. TCRdb analysed the multiplex PCR reads with MiXCR anew, one entry per CDR3 protein. Of 250,000 or so distinct CDR3 sequences listed, 40% to 50% are singletons. All diabetic donors were classified as either type 1 or type 2 diabetes. Each participant gave approximately 9.6 milliliters of peripheral blood. The TCR comes from a man between 18 and 29 years old with type 2 diabetes. Sequenced material: peripheral blood mononuclear cells (PBMCs). The rearrangement uses TRBV2 and TRBJ1-1, with D possibly TRBD1 on 5 matching bases. CDR3 nucleotide sequence: TGTGCCAGCAGGCAGACAGAGAACACTGAAGCTTTCTTT. The encoded protein is CASRQTENTEAFF.